The 28 T cell receptor beta chains below were found in one sample sequenced in a study of STAT3 mutations in large granular lymphocyte leukemia. Findings of the study overall: Every T-cell large granular lymphocyte leukemia patient had at least one immunodominant TCR beta clonotype.

Only in-frame clones appear in the TCRdb table, and some are missing; sequencing was by immunoSEQ multiplex PCR. The profile shows 10,000 to 15,000 clones, roughly 80% of them singletons. Their antigens remain unidentified. Material for sequencing was peripheral blood mononuclear cells. These receptors were collected from a man aged 60 to 75 with T-cell large granular lymphocyte leukemia. Some clones in this sample may be carry-over from other donors' samples.

V gene TRBV6-5 combines with J gene TRBJ1-1; the D is unclear. The CDR3 has 13 amino acids. Germline-derived CDR1 and CDR2 are MNHEY and SVGAGI. Trimming removed 6 bases from V and 9 bases from J, with 17 bases in between. CDR3 residues: CASRGGSSRKAFF. The DNA for the CDR3 is TGTGCCAGCAGGGGTGGGTCTTCTCGGAAAGCTTTCTTT.

The chain couples TRBV4-3 to TRBJ2-1; TRBD2 agrees at 7 bases. The V gene end was trimmed by 0 bases and the J gene end by 6 bases; junction bases not matched to a gene: 8. This CDR3 has 16 residues. CDR1 and CDR2 from the germline V gene are LGHNA and YSLEER. The CDR3 reads CASSQEGLAAGNEQFF. The CDR3 DNA follows: TGCGCCAGCAGCCAAGAAGGCCTAGCGGCCGGCAATGAGCAGTTCTTC.

This sequence joins TRBV29-1 and TRBJ2-7; D may match TRBD1 or TRBD2 (5 bases each). Germline V lookup: CDR1 SQVTM, CDR2 ANQGSEA. This CDR3 has 14 residues. V gave up 6 bases and J gave up 2 bases, with 17 bases separating them. Here the CDR3 DNA reads TGCAGCGTCCTGGCCGGGACCGCGACCTACGAGCAGTACTTC. Translation: CSVLAGTATYEQYF.

This clone was seen more than once but under ten times. The chain is built from TRBV15 and TRBJ2-7, with D unresolved. The CDR3 length is 15 residues. Germline values: CDR1 LNHNV, CDR2 YYDKDF (reference sequence). V lost 1 base and J lost 1, with 11 bases in between. CDR3 protein: CATSRGRLSSYEQYF. The CDR3 nucleotides are TGTGCCACCAGCAGAGGGCGGCTGTCTTCCTACGAGCAGTACTTC.

CDR3 protein: CASSAGRMTTYNEQFF. The CDR3 DNA reads TGTGCCAGCAGCGCGGGCCGTATGACCACCTACAATGAGCAGTTCTTC. The gene calls are TRBV7-9 and TRBJ2-1; D is perhaps TRBD2 (5 bases). Trimming took off 5 bases at V and 2 bases at J, with 16 bases between the two ends. CDR1 is SEHNR and CDR2 is FQNEAQ in the germline V gene (reference sequence). This CDR3 is 16 amino acids long.

The V and J genes are TRBV5-6 and TRBJ2-7; 7 bases match TRBD1. The CDR3 has 14 amino acids. The V and J ends lost 4 bases and 4 bases, in that order; junction bases with no gene match: 8. The germline V gene encodes CDR1 SGHDT and CDR2 YYEEEE. The CDR3 DNA reads TGTGCCAGCAGCACAGACAGGGCCGATTACGAGCAGTACTTC. This codes for CASSTDRADYEQYF.

J is TRBJ2-1 and V is TRBV5-1, with 7 bases that match TRBD2. CDR3 size: 15 residues. Per the germline V gene, CDR1 is SGHRS and CDR2 is YFSETQ. The V gene end was trimmed by 0 bases and the J gene end by 7 bases; junction bases not matched to a gene: 7. The DNA of the CDR3 is TGCGCCAGCAGCTTGGAAGGCGGGAGTTCGAATGAGCAGTTCTTC. Protein product: CASSLEGGSSNEQFF.

The CDR3 spells CASSPYFNTEAFF. The CDR3 DNA follows: TGTGCCAGCAGCCCCTACTTCAACACTGAAGCTTTCTTT. The chain couples TRBV7-9 to TRBJ1-1; the D is unclear. Germline CDR1 and CDR2: SEHNR and FQNEAQ (reference sequence). This CDR3 is built from 13 residues. Trimming removed 5 bases from V and 2 bases from J, with 9 bases in between.

The chain combines TRBV5-1 with TRBJ2-6; D unresolved. Germline V gives CDR1 SGHRS, CDR2 YFSETQ. The CDR3 covers 15 residues. V lost 4 bases to trimming and J lost 0 bases, with 8 bases between them. CDR3 nucleotide sequence: TGCGCCAGCAGCCAGGAAAACTCTGGGGCCAACGTCCTGACTTTC. Translating gives CASSQENSGANVLTF.

The rearrangement links TRBV5-1 to TRBJ2-5; D is unresolved. The CDR3 runs 14 residues. Trimming took 1 base from V and 2 from J, leaving 9 bases between them. The germline CDR1 and CDR2 sequences are SGHRS and YFSETQ. The CDR3 DNA follows: TGCGCCAGCAGCTTGTGGCAGACTCAAGAGACCCAGTACTTC. It encodes CASSLWQTQETQYF. Together with reference TRBV5-1 and TRBJ2-5, the CDR3 gives the full variable domain: KAGVTQTPRYLIKTRGQQVTLSCSPISGHRSVSWYQQTPGQGLQFLFEYFSETQRNKGNFPGRFSGRQFSNSRSEMNVSTLELGDSALYLCASSLWQTQETQYFGPGTRLLVL.

This clone has more than one count but fewer than ten. The gene calls are TRBV5-4 and TRBJ2-2; D unclear. This CDR3 contains 12 residues. The V and J ends lost 4 bases and 6 bases respectively, with 7 bases between them. Germline-derived CDR1 and CDR2 are SGHNT and YYREEE (reference sequence). CDR3 sequence (DNA): TGTGCCAGCAGCCGCCCTGCCGGGGAGCTGTTTTTT. Translation gives CASSRPAGELFF.

The genes are TRBV7-2 and TRBJ2-7; 7 nucleotides line up with TRBD1. Germline V CDR1 and CDR2: SGHTA, FQGNSA. The CDR3 runs 14 residues. Germline trimming cut 6 bases from V and 4 bases from J; bases unmatched to any gene: 9. In DNA, the CDR3 is TGTGCCAGCAGTACCGGGACAGTATTATACGAGCAGTACTTC. Its protein is CASSTGTVLYEQYF.

In its sample, this clone is medium-sized. V and J are TRBV5-4 and TRBJ1-2; 8 bases map to TRBD1. Germline assignment: CDR1 SGHNT and CDR2 YYREEE (reference sequence). CDR3 length: 14 amino acids. V lost 3 bases and J lost 8; bases outside the gene matches: 9. The CDR3 spells CASSSNQGAGGYTF. For the CDR3, the DNA is TGTGCCAGCAGCTCAAACCAGGGGGCGGGCGGCTACACCTTC.

The DNA for the CDR3 is TGTGCCAGCAGCGTAGAGGGTGGGAGACTAGCGGGAGTTTACGAGCAGTACTTC. Translating it yields CASSVEGGRLAGVYEQYF. The chain has TRBV9 and TRBJ2-7, with 12 nucleotides matching TRBD2. V shed 0 bases, J shed 4 bases, and the junction held 11 bases outside the gene matches. This CDR3 is built from 18 residues. Per the germline V gene, CDR1 is SGDLS and CDR2 is YYNGEE.

The chain joins TRBV28 to TRBJ1-1; 7 bases fit TRBD1. The CDR3 runs 17 residues. CDR1 and CDR2 from the germline V gene are MDHEN and SYDVKM. Trimming at V came to 8 bases and at J to 0 bases, leaving 15 bases not matched to a gene. The CDR3 nucleotides are TGTGCCAGCCTAACCGGGACAGTGGCGGGATTGAACACTGAAGCTTTCTTT. Translating gives CASLTGTVAGLNTEAFF.

V usage is TRBV28 and J usage is TRBJ1-2, with a possible D match to TRBD1 (5 bases). CDR3 length: 14 residues. V was clipped by 3 bases and J by 3 bases, with 11 bases between them. The germline V gene encodes CDR1 MDHEN and CDR2 SYDVKM. The chain's CDR3 is CASSFGQGHYGYTF. The CDR3 DNA follows: TGTGCCAGCAGTTTCGGGCAGGGCCACTATGGCTACACCTTC.

J is TRBJ2-1 and V is TRBV6-1, with D possibly matching TRBD1 (5 bases). This CDR3 spans 14 amino acids. Trimming pared 2 bases from V and 5 bases from J, leaving 10 bases between. Germline loops: CDR1 MNHNS, CDR2 SASEGT. The CDR3 protein is CASSELGLNNEQFF. Written as DNA, the CDR3 is TGTGCCAGCAGTGAACTGGGGCTGAACAATGAGCAGTTCTTC.

To note about this clone: The junction departs from germline at one end; a sequencing error may be responsible. The CDR3 coding sequence is TGCGCCAGCAGCTGGGGACTGAGTAGCCCCGGAGAGCTGTTTTTT. Translation: CASSWGLSSPGELFF. V gene TRBV5-1 combines with J gene TRBJ2-2, with a tentative D call TRBD2 (6 bases). Germline V gene sequence: CDR1 SGHRS, CDR2 YFSETQ. CDR3 size: 15 residues.

The chain is built from TRBV11-3 and TRBJ2-6; perhaps TRBD1 as D (5 bases). The V gene's germline CDR1 is SGHNT and CDR2 YENEEA. V was pared by 4 bases and J by 0 bases, with 13 bases between. This CDR3 is 17 amino acids long. The CDR3 region is CASSSEATGSGANVLTF. In DNA, the CDR3 is TGTGCCAGCAGCTCGGAAGCAACAGGCTCTGGGGCCAACGTCCTGACTTTC.

The V gene is TRBV9, the J gene TRBJ2-3, with 8 bases lining up with TRBD1. The CDR3 contains 16 residues. Germline CDR1 is SGDLS and CDR2 is YYNGEE. The trim removed 2 bases at V and 0 bases at J, leaving 5 bases unmatched. CDR3 amino acids: CASSVWTGPSTDTQYF. CDR3 in DNA: TGTGCCAGCAGCGTCTGGACAGGGCCGAGCACAGATACGCAGTATTTT.

CDR3 sequence: CASSLGGQGNYGYTF. The DNA of the CDR3 is TGTGCCAGCAGCTTAGGGGGACAGGGGAACTATGGCTACACCTTC. The chain uses TRBV7-9 and TRBJ1-2; 10 bases map to TRBD1. V lost 1 base and J lost 2; bases outside the gene matches: 1. Germline CDR1 SEHNR, CDR2 FQNEAQ (reference sequence). The CDR3 sequence is 15 residues long.

The chain carries TRBV5-1 and TRBJ2-7, with 10 bases matching TRBD2. In germline, CDR1 is SGHRS, CDR2 YFSETQ. Unmatched junction bases numbered 2, after V lost 0 bases and J lost 2 bases. The CDR3 is 15 amino acids. The CDR3 sequence is CASSLASGRTYEQYF. The CDR3 region has the DNA TGCGCCAGCAGCTTGGCTAGCGGGAGAACCTACGAGCAGTACTTC.

The chain uses TRBV5-4 and TRBJ2-7, with D possibly TRBD2 on 6 matching bases. The V and J ends lost 0 bases and 3 bases respectively, with 13 bases between them. CDR3 size: 15 residues. CDR1 and CDR2 (germline): SGHNT, YYREEE (reference sequence). This chain's CDR3 is CASSLEAGYDYEQYF. In DNA form, the CDR3 reads TGTGCCAGCAGCTTGGAGGCGGGATATGACTACGAGCAGTACTTC.

J is TRBJ2-4 and V is TRBV28; 13 nucleotides line up with TRBD2. The J segment lost 3 bases and the V segment lost 6 bases, leaving 11 bases of the junction unmatched. The germline V gene encodes CDR1 MDHEN and CDR2 SYDVKM. This CDR3 is built from 18 residues. CDR3 sequence: CASRGLAGLPGGKNIQYF. DNA for the CDR3: TGTGCCAGCAGGGGACTAGCGGGACTCCCGGGGGGCAAAAACATTCAGTACTTC.

This clone turned up a few times. The rearrangement joins TRBV2 to TRBJ2-5; unclear D gene. CDR3 size: 11 residues. The V gene's germline CDR1 is SNHLY and CDR2 FYNNEI. V was cut by 6 bases and J by 1 base, with 3 bases left in between. CDR3 loop: CASSAQETQYF. The CDR3 DNA is TGTGCCAGCAGCGCCCAAGAGACCCAGTACTTC.

The chain uses TRBV6-5 and TRBJ1-2; TRBD1 is a possible D gene (5 bases). The CDR3 runs 14 residues. Trimming shortened V by 6 bases and J by 7 bases, and 18 bases separated the two germline ends. CDR1 and CDR2 (germline): MNHEY, SVGAGI. The CDR3 is CASSRGTFSAGYTF. Written as DNA, the CDR3 is TGTGCCAGCAGCCGCGGGACTTTCTCGGCTGGCTACACCTTC.

CDR3 sequence (DNA): TGTGCCAGCACCTCAAGCTACGAGCAGTACTTC. Its protein product is CASTSSYEQYF. The V and J genes are TRBV9 and TRBJ2-7; no clear D. Trimming took off 6 bases at V and 3 bases at J, with 7 bases between the two ends. Germline V CDR1 and CDR2: SGDLS, YYNGEE. The CDR3 length is 11 residues.

The rearrangement links TRBV30 to TRBJ1-5; D is undetermined. Germline lookup yields CDR1 GTSNPN and CDR2 SVGIG (reference sequence). V lost 4 bases, J lost 7 bases, and 17 bases lay in between. The CDR3 extends over 14 amino acids. CDR3 bases: TGTGCCTGGAAGGAGACGGGGAAAGGGCAGCCCCAGCATTTT. Its translation: CAWKETGKGQPQHF.